This T cell receptor (beta chain) was sequenced for a study of T cell repertoires in cytomegalovirus infection. The overall study: Public TCR beta signatures indicated both CMV infection and matching HLA type. Study-level findings and limits: What dominated the ex vivo response were HLA-C-restricted CMV-specific TCR beta clonotypes.

TCRdb called the reads again in MiXCR, with one record for every CDR3 protein. The sample carries around 170,000 distinct CDR3 sequences, approximately 14% recorded once. The germline CDR1 and CDR2 sequences are LGHNA and YNFKEQ. The CDR3 extends over 15 amino acids. The V end was cut by 7 bases, the J end by 4 bases, with 19 bases between. This clonotype was counted a few times. What it binds is not known. The chain couples TRBV4-2 to TRBJ2-5; unclear D gene. The sequenced sample was PBMCs. This receptor was identified in a human donor in good health (CMV status not recorded). Some clones in this sample may be carry-over from other donors' samples. The CDR3 protein is CASTPRVGLGETQYF. The CDR3, as DNA: TGTGCCAGCACCCCCCGGGTGGGGTTGGGAGAGACCCAGTACTTC.